The 5 T cell receptor beta chains below all came from one sample that was sequenced in a study of blood T cell repertoires in COVID-19. Profiled with immunoSEQ multiplex PCR; TCRdb holds only in-frame clones, not every one. The sample consists of 13,000 to 15,000 clones, approximately 88% of them appearing once. The specimen sequenced was peripheral blood. Receptors originate from a human donor in a cohort sampled during active COVID-19.

V gene TRBV2 combines with J gene TRBJ1-5; no reliable D call. Germline-derived CDR1 and CDR2 are SNHLY and FYNNEI. V was shortened by 7 bases and J by 0 bases, with 7 bases between the two germline ends. CDR3 length: 13 amino acids. As DNA, the CDR3 is TGTGCCAGCACGGAGTATAGCAATCAGCCCCAGCATTTT. This translates into CASTEYSNQPQHF.

This clone was detected a few times. The chain uses TRBV30 and TRBJ2-7; a weak D match, TRBD1 (5 bases). In germline, CDR1 is GTSNPN, CDR2 SVGIG (reference sequence). Trimming took 2 bases from V and 6 from J, leaving 11 bases between them. This CDR3 contains 12 residues. The CDR3 sequence: CAWSPDSVEQYF. CDR3 bases: TGTGCCTGGAGTCCAGACAGCGTCGAGCAGTACTTC.

The rearrangement links TRBV7-2 to TRBJ1-1; 9 nucleotides line up with TRBD1. CDR1 SGHTA and CDR2 FQGNSA come from the germline V gene. The junction had 3 bases not matched to a gene; V was cut back by 4 bases and J by 6 bases. The length of the CDR3 is 13 residues. In nucleotides, the CDR3 is TGTGCCAGCAGCTGGACAGGGGTACCTGAAGCTTTCTTT. Its translation is CASSWTGVPEAFF.

The V and J genes are TRBV2 and TRBJ1-1, with TRBD1 matching 7 bases. Germline V gives CDR1 SNHLY, CDR2 FYNNEI. V was clipped by 3 bases and J by 1 base; unmatched bases: 8. The CDR3 has 16 residues. The CDR3 region has the DNA TGTGCCAGCAGTGATCAGGGGGGCGATGGGAACACTGAAGCTTTCTTT. Translation gives CASSDQGGDGNTEAFF.

This clone was counted only a few times. V is TRBV30 and J is TRBJ2-1; possible D gene TRBD2, 5 bases. From germline, CDR1 is GTSNPN and CDR2 SVGIG (reference sequence). V was shortened by 3 bases and J by 8 bases, with 11 bases between the two germline ends. The CDR3 is made up of 12 amino acids. CDR3 sequence reads: CAWSLEGYEQFF. Here the CDR3 DNA reads TGTGCCTGGAGCCTTGAGGGATATGAGCAGTTCTTC.